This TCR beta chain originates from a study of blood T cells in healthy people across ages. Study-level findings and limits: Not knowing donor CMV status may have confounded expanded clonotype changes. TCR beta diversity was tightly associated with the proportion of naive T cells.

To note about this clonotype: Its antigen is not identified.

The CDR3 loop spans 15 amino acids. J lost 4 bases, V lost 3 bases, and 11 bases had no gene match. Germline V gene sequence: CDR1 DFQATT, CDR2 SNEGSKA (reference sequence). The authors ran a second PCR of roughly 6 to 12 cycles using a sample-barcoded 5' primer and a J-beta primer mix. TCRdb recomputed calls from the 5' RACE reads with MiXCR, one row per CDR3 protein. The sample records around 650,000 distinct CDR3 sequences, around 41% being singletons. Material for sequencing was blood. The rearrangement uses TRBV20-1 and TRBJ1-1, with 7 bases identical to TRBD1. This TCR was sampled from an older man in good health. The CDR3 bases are TGCAGTGCTAGCCGATCCGGGACAGCTACCACTGAAGCTTTCTTT. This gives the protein CSASRSGTATTEAFF.